This T cell receptor beta chain was retrieved from a study of chemoradiotherapy in HPV16-positive cancers. TCRdb keeps only in-frame clones here, not all; method: immunoSEQ multiplex PCR. The sample has some 22,000 clones, roughly 84% seen once. With 6 bases clipped from V and 8 bases from J, the junction kept 7 bases outside the gene matches. The CDR3 covers 14 residues. Germline values: CDR1 MNHEY, CDR2 SVGAGI. The clonotype was recovered from a human donor with HPV-associated anogenital cancer. Here the sequenced sample was blood, taken from a patient who underwent chemoradiotherapy. The chain employs TRBV6-5 and TRBJ1-4, with TRBD1 matching over 9 bases. Written as DNA, the CDR3 is TGTGCCAGCAGCCGGGGACAGGGTCAAGAAAAACTGTTTTTT. This translates into CASSRGQGQEKLFF.